The text below deals with one T cell receptor (beta chain). Its antigen is unknown. Germline loops: CDR1 MNHEY, CDR2 SMNVEV (reference sequence). V was clipped by 8 bases and J by 7 bases; unmatched bases: 7. The CDR3 consists of 15 residues. The source of the sample is a study of Ad26.COV2.S vaccination and SARS-CoV-2 variants. Broader study findings: Analytic work on TCR breadth and depth might have understated the full extent of total T cell responses.

Treatment noted: 15 to 20 received Ad26.COV2.S at low or high dose, single or two shots; about five received placebo; per-sample allocation not given. Sampling was performed 63 days after the first vaccine or placebo injection. Repertoires were generated with immunoSEQ multiplex PCR, while TCRdb's copy carries only in-frame clones and drops some. The sample yields roughly 510,000 clones, around 88% seen once. The clonotype originates from a person aged 18-65 years who received the Ad26.COV2.S COVID-19 vaccine or a placebo. Sequences were derived from peripheral blood, sampled in a trial of Ad26.COV2.S vaccine versus placebo. This chain connects TRBV27 to TRBJ2-1; TRBD2 agrees at 14 bases. The DNA for the CDR3 is TGTGCCAGCTTTCCGGGACTAGCGGGAGTTAATGAGCAGTTCTTC. This gives the protein CASFPGLAGVNEQFF.